The 24 T cell receptor beta chains in this list originate from one sample, sequenced in a study of beta chain features in type 1 diabetes. Study conclusions and caveats: Among patients with Type 1 diabetes, TCRB CDR3s were moderately but significantly shorter in every one of the four CD4+ subsets.

Every isolated RNA sample was fully reverse transcribed, so sequencing captured expressed TCRB transcripts. TCRdb's table, derived via immunoSEQ multiplex PCR, lists solely in-frame clones and lacks some. The sample lists about 360,000 clones; around an eighth were seen once. No antigens are known for them. Sequencing was done on a sample of naive CD4+ T cells from blood. These receptors all stem from a woman in her late teens or twenties with type 1 diabetes.

The chain couples TRBV20-1 to TRBJ1-1; D gene ambiguous. V lost 1 base to trimming and J lost 10 bases, with 7 bases between them. Germline-derived CDR1 and CDR2 are DFQATT and SNEGSKA (reference sequence). This CDR3 has 10 residues. The CDR3 here is CSARVTGAFF. The CDR3 DNA follows: TGCAGTGCTAGAGTAACGGGAGCTTTCTTT.

This clone has a handful of counts. CDR3 DNA sequence: TGTGCCAGCAGTGAAGGGAGGGAAAAACTGTTTTTT. Amino acids: CASSEGREKLFF. The chain links TRBV2 to TRBJ1-4, with D uncertain. The V end was cut by 1 base, the J end by 8 bases, with 5 bases between. CDR1 and CDR2 from the germline V gene are SNHLY and FYNNEI. The CDR3 sequence is 12 residues long.

This chain connects TRBV29-1 to TRBJ1-1, with 7 bases that match TRBD1. V trimming: 2 bases; J trimming: 5 bases; junction bases outside the gene matches: 5. Germline V gene lookup returns CDR1 SQVTM and CDR2 ANQGSEA. The length of the CDR3 is 13 residues. CDR3 nucleotide sequence: TGCAGCGTTGAAAGGCAGGGGGTGACTGAAGCTTTCTTT. As protein: CSVERQGVTEAFF.

This clone was seen a few times. The chain uses TRBV15 and TRBJ2-7; TRBD1 aligns across 7 bases. This CDR3 spans 15 amino acids. Trimming removed 1 base from V and 0 bases from J; junction bases left unmatched: 3. Germline V gives CDR1 LNHNV, CDR2 YYDKDF (reference sequence). The CDR3: CATSRAQGSSYEQYF. CDR3 DNA sequence: TGTGCCACCAGCAGAGCACAGGGGAGCTCCTACGAGCAGTACTTC.

This clone turned up a few times. V usage is TRBV6-6 and J usage is TRBJ2-7; D call uncertain. V lost 0 bases to trimming and J lost 7 bases, with 4 bases between them. Germline V gene sequence: CDR1 MNHNY, CDR2 SVGAGI (reference sequence). This CDR3 region has 11 residues. CDR3 loop: CASSYSTEQYF. CDR3 sequence (DNA): TGTGCCAGCAGTTACTCGACAGAGCAGTACTTC.

In this sample, this clone turned up a few times. The V and J genes are TRBV5-5 and TRBJ1-6, with D perhaps matching TRBD1 (6 bases). The CDR3 length is 13 residues. Germline CDR1 and CDR2: SGHKS and YYEKEE (reference sequence). With 0 bases removed from V and 10 bases from J, the gap between germline ends came to 8 bases. The CDR3 spells CASSLDRESPLHF. Written as DNA, the CDR3 is TGTGCCAGCAGCTTGGACAGGGAGTCACCCCTCCACTTT.

The chain recombines TRBV7-2 with TRBJ1-4; perhaps TRBD1 as D (5 bases). V shed 5 bases and J shed 8 bases, with 15 bases lying between them. The CDR3 runs to 14 residues. The germline V gene encodes CDR1 SGHTA and CDR2 FQGNSA. The CDR3 loop is CASSPQGANEKLFF. CDR3 sequence (DNA): TGTGCCAGCAGCCCGCAAGGGGCGAACGAAAAACTGTTTTTT.

The chain uses TRBV6-5 and TRBJ1-1, with D possibly being TRBD1 (6 bases). The CDR3 extends over 15 amino acids. V gave up 6 bases and J gave up 2 bases, with 16 bases separating them. Germline V gives CDR1 MNHEY, CDR2 SVGAGI. The CDR3 region has the DNA TGTGCCAGCAGCTTCCGCCCACAGGGTAACACTGAAGCTTTCTTT. Protein sequence: CASSFRPQGNTEAFF.

The gene calls are TRBV5-4 and TRBJ2-1; 10 nucleotides align to TRBD2. CDR1 SGHNT and CDR2 YYREEE come from the germline V gene (reference sequence). Trimming at V came to 2 bases and at J to 9 bases, leaving 8 bases not matched to a gene. The CDR3 spans 15 residues. CDR3 DNA sequence: TGTGCCAGCAGCTTCGTCCTTAGCGGGAGGTCTGAGCAGTTCTTC. Translated, it gives CASSFVLSGRSEQFF.

This clone was counted between two and nine times. Other DNA sequences in this specimen translate into the identical CDR3. The chain uses TRBV7-2 and TRBJ2-1; weak D call: TRBD2 (6 bases). The CDR3 covers 14 residues. Trimming removed 1 base at V and 9 bases at J, with 13 bases between. The germline V gene encodes CDR1 SGHTA and CDR2 FQGNSA. DNA for the CDR3: TGTGCCAGCAGCTTAGGCCTAGCGCTGGGTGAGCAGTTCTTC. Translating gives CASSLGLALGEQFF.

A few counts support this clone. The rearrangement links TRBV18 to TRBJ1-4; the D is unclear. CDR1 is KGHSH and CDR2 is LQKENI in the germline V gene. The ends were cut back, 3 bases at V and 0 bases at J, with 8 bases in the middle. The CDR3 loop spans 15 amino acids. The CDR3 coding sequence is TGTGCCAGCTCACCGACGGAGGCAACTAATGAAAAACTGTTTTTT. This codes for CASSPTEATNEKLFF.

The rearrangement uses TRBV7-9 and TRBJ2-7; D remains ambiguous. Germline V gene data show CDR1 as SEHNR and CDR2 as FQNEAQ (reference sequence). The CDR3 is 14 residues long. Trimming took off 1 base at V and 1 base at J, with 8 bases between the two ends. This chain's CDR3 is CASSLDLTSYEQYF. CDR3 sequence (DNA): TGTGCCAGCAGCTTAGACTTAACTTCCTACGAGCAGTACTTC.

The V call is TRBV4-1, the J call TRBJ2-5, with TRBD1 matching over 8 bases. J gave up 0 bases and V 7 bases, and 4 bases lay outside the gene matches. This CDR3 has 14 amino acids. The V gene's germline CDR1 is MGHRA and CDR2 YSYEKL. The chain's CDR3 is CASKTTGDQETQYF. As DNA, the CDR3 is TGCGCCAGCAAGACGACAGGGGACCAAGAGACCCAGTACTTC.

This chain uses TRBV27 with TRBJ2-7; no reliable D call. Trimming took 5 bases from V and 3 from J, leaving 11 bases between them. The germline gives CDR1 MNHEY, CDR2 SMNVEV (reference sequence). This CDR3 has 13 amino acids. The CDR3 region is CASSQREYYEQYF. The CDR3 region has the DNA TGTGCCAGCAGTCAACGAGAGTACTACGAGCAGTACTTC.

The chain has TRBV6-6 and TRBJ1-5; tentative D call: TRBD1 (5 bases). Looked up from germline, CDR1 is MNHNY and CDR2 is SVGAGI (reference sequence). The V gene lost 5 bases and the J gene lost 7 bases, with 12 bases spanning the gap. The CDR3 covers 13 residues. The CDR3 is CASSPTGEQPQHF. CDR3 coding DNA: TGTGCCAGCAGTCCGACGGGGGAGCAGCCCCAGCATTTT.

In this sample, this clone turned up a few times. The rearrangement links TRBV6-6 to TRBJ2-1; TRBD2 aligns across 12 bases. The CDR3 runs 16 residues. V lost 5 bases, J lost 6 bases, and 8 bases stayed unmatched. Germline lookup yields CDR1 MNHNY and CDR2 SVGAGI (reference sequence). The chain's CDR3 is CASSHRTSGVGNEQFF. DNA of the CDR3: TGTGCCAGCAGTCACAGGACTAGCGGGGTTGGCAATGAGCAGTTCTTC.

This chain's CDR3 is CASSRGHTSGANVLTF. CDR3 DNA: TGTGCCAGCAGCAGGGGACACACCTCTGGGGCCAACGTCCTGACTTTC. The J gene is TRBJ2-6, the V gene TRBV9, with D possibly TRBD1 on 6 matching bases. The germline gives CDR1 SGDLS, CDR2 YYNGEE. The CDR3 sequence is 16 residues long. V shed 4 bases and J shed 0 bases, with 11 bases lying between them.

This clone was picked up a small number of times. The J gene is TRBJ2-7, the V gene TRBV28; no reliable D call. This CDR3 has 14 amino acids. Trimming left V 5 bases short and J 4 bases short, with 15 bases between. CDR1 and CDR2 from the germline V gene are MDHEN and SYDVKM. As DNA, the CDR3 is TGTGCCAGCAGTCCACCACCCGGTCCGTACGAGCAGTACTTC. Encoded protein: CASSPPPGPYEQYF.

V and J are TRBV28 and TRBJ2-7, with 8 nucleotides matching TRBD1. The CDR3 has 14 residues. Trimming cost V 4 bases and J 2 bases; bases outside gene matches: 4. Per germline, CDR1 MDHEN and CDR2 SYDVKM. CDR3 sequence (DNA): TGTGCCAGCAGTTCGGGACAGGAGCCCTACGAGCAGTACTTC. Its protein product is CASSSGQEPYEQYF.

J is TRBJ2-7 and V is TRBV28; perhaps TRBD1 as D (6 bases). CDR1 and CDR2 from the germline V gene are MDHEN and SYDVKM. V was cut by 5 bases and J by 0 bases, with 11 bases left in between. CDR3 length: 14 amino acids. The CDR3 reads CASSTRTASYEQYF. The DNA for the CDR3 is TGTGCCAGCAGTACCCGGACAGCCTCCTACGAGCAGTACTTC.

This clone has only a few counts. This rearrangement joins TRBV7-2 to TRBJ1-2; D call uncertain. Germline values: CDR1 SGHTA, CDR2 FQGNSA. This CDR3 has 13 amino acids. V lost 2 bases and J lost 5, with 9 bases in between. CDR3: CASSLTAEYGYTF. CDR3 coding DNA: TGTGCCAGCAGCTTAACGGCGGAGTATGGCTACACCTTC.

A few counts support this clone. Other DNA sequences within the sample encode an identical CDR3. This chain joins TRBV7-9 and TRBJ2-7; D unclear. V lost 5 bases, J lost 2 bases, and 4 bases lay in between. Germline loops: CDR1 SEHNR, CDR2 FQNEAQ (reference sequence). The CDR3 extends over 11 amino acids. CDR3 in DNA: TGTGCCAGCAGCCCCGCCTACGAGCAGTACTTC. This sequence encodes CASSPAYEQYF.

The rearrangement uses TRBV7-2 and TRBJ1-2; D is undetermined. The CDR3 contains 12 residues. Trimming shortened V by 1 base and J by 10 bases, and 10 bases separated the two germline ends. Looked up from germline, CDR1 is SGHTA and CDR2 is FQGNSA. The CDR3 region has the DNA TGTGCCAGCAGCTTAGGCAGTTTCGACTACACCTTC. This codes for CASSLGSFDYTF.

The rearrangement uses TRBV5-1 and TRBJ2-5, with 11 bases fitting TRBD2. This CDR3 contains 15 residues. Germline V lookup: CDR1 SGHRS, CDR2 YFSETQ. V shed 0 bases and J 5 bases; nucleotides not matched to a gene: 3. DNA for the CDR3: TGCGCCAGCAGCTTGGGACTAGCGGGACGGGAGACCCAGTACTTC. Its protein product is CASSLGLAGRETQYF.